These 7 T cell receptor beta chains originate from one sample sequenced in a study of identical twins. TCRdb used MiXCR to reprocess the 5' RACE reads, holding one entry per CDR3 protein. Counted here are about 520,000 distinct CDR3 sequences, 20% to 25% occurring once; the ten biggest clones make up around 0.9%. These data also formed part of another study, on T cells expressing NK-cell markers.

What was sequenced was CD4+ T cells sorted from blood. Receptors were obtained from a young woman in good health.

This clonotype was counted ten times or more. The chain uses TRBV20-1 and TRBJ2-5; possible D gene TRBD1, 6 bases. The CDR3 contains 14 residues. The V end was cut by 7 bases, the J end by 3 bases, with 18 bases between. CDR1 DFQATT and CDR2 SNEGSKA come from the germline V gene (reference sequence). DNA for the CDR3: TGCAGTGGCCGAAAACAGGGTATCAAAGAGACCCAGTACTTC. Translating gives CSGRKQGIKETQYF.

This clonotype was observed a few times. In DNA, the CDR3 is TGCAGTGCGTCTCGGGGGGCTCGCACAGATACGCAGTATTTT. It codes for CSASRGARTDTQYF. The chain recombines TRBV20-1 with TRBJ2-3, with D perhaps TRBD2 (7 bases). The V end lost 6 bases, the J end lost 1 base, and 14 bases lay between the germline ends. The V gene's germline CDR1 is DFQATT and CDR2 SNEGSKA (reference sequence). This CDR3 spans 14 amino acids.

The table lists this clonotype with a few counts. This chain uses TRBV7-2 with TRBJ2-5, with TRBD2 matching over 10 bases. CDR1 is SGHTA and CDR2 is FQGNSA in the germline V gene. V shed 3 bases and J 1 base; nucleotides not matched to a gene: 2. The CDR3 runs 15 residues. The CDR3 region has the DNA TGTGCCAGCAGCTTCCGGACTAGCGGCCAAGAGACCCAGTACTTC. Translating gives CASSFRTSGQETQYF.

J is TRBJ1-2 and V is TRBV20-1, with 9 bases matching TRBD1. The CDR3 runs 14 residues. Germline loops: CDR1 DFQATT, CDR2 SNEGSKA (reference sequence). V dropped 3 bases and J dropped 7; count of bases not matched to a gene: 9. The CDR3 spells CSASTTGTGTGYTF. CDR3 DNA sequence: TGCAGTGCTAGTACCACCGGGACAGGGACTGGCTACACCTTC.

This clonotype was seen more than once but under ten times. Mismatch with germline at one junction end may stem from a read error. V usage is TRBV6-5 and J usage is TRBJ2-3; 11 nucleotides match TRBD2. The CDR3 has 12 amino acids. CDR1 MNHEY and CDR2 SVGAGI come from the germline V gene. CDR3 residues: CASSQTSGEVHF. The CDR3 DNA is TGTGCCAGCAGCCAGACTAGCGGGGAGGTGCATTTT.

This sequence joins TRBV2 and TRBJ2-1, with 11 positions matching TRBD2. Germline assignment: CDR1 SNHLY and CDR2 FYNNEI. The CDR3 totals 14 residues. Unmatched junction bases numbered 7, after V lost 7 bases and J lost 8 bases. The CDR3 DNA reads as TGTGCCAGCAAGTTAGCGGGAGGGCCTCATGAGCAGTTCTTC. Its protein product is CASKLAGGPHEQFF.

There are a few counts of this clonotype. The chain recombines TRBV9 with TRBJ2-2; D gene uncertain. CDR1 and CDR2 (germline): SGDLS, YYNGEE. The CDR3 is made up of 15 amino acids. With 2 bases removed from V and 4 bases from J, the gap between germline ends came to 12 bases. The CDR3 region is CASSVLRAGTGELFF. The CDR3 coding sequence is TGTGCCAGCAGCGTTCTTCGGGCTGGCACCGGGGAGCTGTTTTTT. Full variable domain (outside the CDR3, taken from reference TRBV9 and TRBJ2-2): DSGVTQTPKHLITATGQRVTLRCSPRSGDLSVYWYQQSLDQGLQFLIQYYNGEERAKGNILERFSAQQFPDLHSELNLSSLELGDSALYFCASSVLRAGTGELFFGEGSRLTVL.